This TCR beta chain came from a study of shared clonotypes between healthy human individuals. Study-level background: Two women and a few men aged 18 to 49 served as donors.

Genomic DNA per cell subset filled all wells of several immunoSEQ plates. Replicate PCRs for sorted subsets used approximately 190 ng DNA; this equaled some 30,000 T cell genomes. Produced via immunoSEQ multiplex PCR; TCRdb's table is partial and in-frame only. The table includes 900,000 to 1,200,000 clones, 75% to 80% detected once. The CDR3 extends over 14 amino acids. Germline loops: CDR1 WSHSY, CDR2 SAAADI. V lost 2 bases, J lost 3 bases, and 9 bases lay in between. V gene TRBV10-2 combines with J gene TRBJ2-3; possible D gene TRBD1, 6 bases. Specimen: memory CD4+ T cells from PBMCs. This sample's subset: CD45RA-negative fraction. This TCR derives from a man aged 18 to 29 in good health. Some clones in this sample may be carry-over from other donors' samples. Here the CDR3 DNA reads TGCGCCAGCAGTGAGCAGGGGTCGACAGATACGCAGTATTTT. As protein: CASSEQGSTDTQYF.